The 11 T cell receptor beta chains listed next were all sequenced from one sample in a study of molecular identifiers for immune sequencing clone quantification. One entry per CDR3 protein results from TCRdb running MiXCR on the PCR reads. In the table there are around 460,000 distinct CDR3 sequences, around a fifth of which are singletons. Sequencing was carried out using naive CD8+ T cells from blood, with Jurkat cell RNA spiked in. Subset denoted: FACS-sorted CD8+CD4-CCR7+CD45RA+ naive T cells. All receptors derive from a human donor in good health. Some libraries in this study had Jurkat cell RNA spiked in.

The chain joins TRBV28 to TRBJ1-4; D gene ambiguous. CDR3 length: 16 residues. From germline, CDR1 is MDHEN and CDR2 SYDVKM. The V end was cut by 7 bases, the J end by 1 base, with 16 bases between. This chain's CDR3 is CASTLTLGETNEKLFF. The CDR3 nucleotides read TGTGCCAGCACCTTAACCCTTGGGGAAACTAATGAAAAACTGTTTTTT.

The sample holds a few counts of this clonotype. Mismatch with germline at one junction end may stem from a read error. The chain recombines TRBV20-1 with TRBJ2-2, with 8 positions matching TRBD2. The V gene's germline CDR1 is DFQATT and CDR2 SNEGSKA (reference sequence). This CDR3 has 15 residues. The CDR3 here is CGARSLAVNTGELFF. The CDR3 bases are TGCGGTGCTAGGTCACTAGCGGTAAACACCGGGGAGCTGTTTTTT.

The chain links TRBV7-6 to TRBJ1-6, with D perhaps TRBD1 (5 bases). The V end lost 5 bases, the J end lost 7 bases, and 12 bases lay between the germline ends. The CDR3 length is 14 residues. From germline, CDR1 is SGHVS and CDR2 FNYEAQ. The CDR3 here is CASSRDGKNSPLHF. The CDR3 DNA reads TGTGCCAGCAGCCGGGACGGCAAAAATTCACCCCTCCACTTT.

This rearrangement joins TRBV6-2 or TRBV6-3 to TRBJ2-1, with D tentatively TRBD1 (6 bases). The CDR3 length is 14 residues. Germline V lookup: CDR1 MNHEY, CDR2 SVGEGT. Between the trimmed V and J ends, which lost 2 bases and 5 bases, there was a span of 10 bases. The CDR3 protein is CASSYPRGNNEQFF. The DNA of the CDR3 is TGTGCCAGCAGTTACCCCAGGGGAAACAATGAGCAGTTCTTC.

With regard to this clonotype: The junction differs from germline at one of its ends, possibly a read error. The chain carries TRBV7-6 and TRBJ2-1; TRBD1 might be the D (6 bases). The length of the CDR3 is 16 residues. From germline, CDR1 is SGHVS and CDR2 FNYEAQ. Here the CDR3 DNA reads TGTGCCAGCAGCTTAGCGGAAGGACAGTCCTGCAATGAGCAGTTCTTC. It yields the protein CASSLAEGQSCNEQFF.

This clonotype was recorded only once. The chain carries TRBV7-9 and TRBJ1-5, with 7 nucleotides matching TRBD1. CDR1 and CDR2 from the germline V gene are SEHNR and FQNEAQ (reference sequence). The length of the CDR3 is 13 residues. V trimming: 10 bases; J trimming: 4 bases; junction bases outside the gene matches: 7. CDR3 region: CATQGEANQPQHF. As DNA, the CDR3 is TGTGCCACCCAGGGGGAGGCGAATCAGCCCCAGCATTTT.

The rearrangement links TRBV29-1 to TRBJ2-7; D is ambiguous. The V end was cut by 0 bases, the J end by 5 bases, with 8 bases between. The germline gives CDR1 SQVTM, CDR2 ANQGSEA. The length of the CDR3 is 12 residues. CDR3 sequence: CSVEDGSHEQYF. CDR3 sequence (DNA): TGCAGCGTTGAAGATGGCAGCCACGAGCAGTACTTC.

This clonotype has only a few counts. At one boundary the junction diverges from the germline segment, which might be a read error. The chain employs TRBV6-2 or TRBV6-3 and TRBJ1-5; the D gene is possibly TRBD1 (6 bases). Germline V lookup: CDR1 MNHEY, CDR2 SVGEGT. The CDR3 length is 11 residues. In DNA, the CDR3 is TGTGCCAGCAGTCGCGGACAGCTCCAGCATTTT. Its protein product is CASSRGQLQHF.

This clonotype occurred a few times. The J gene is TRBJ2-5, the V gene TRBV29-1; 11 bases agree with TRBD1. Germline CDR1 reads SQVTM; CDR2 reads ANQGSEA. The CDR3 consists of 14 residues. The ends lost 6 bases at V and 4 bases at J; junction bases unmatched: 7. The CDR3 DNA reads TGCAGCGTGGAAAGGACAGGGGGCGTAGAGACCCAGTACTTC. It encodes CSVERTGGVETQYF.

This clonotype was picked up many times. The chain is built from TRBV11-3 and TRBJ2-1, with 7 bases identical to TRBD2. CDR3 length equals 15 residues. V dropped 5 bases and J dropped 12; count of bases not matched to a gene: 16. The germline CDR1 and CDR2 sequences are SGHNT and YENEEA. This CDR3 is CASSTSRDYHLGQFF. CDR3 DNA sequence: TGTGCCAGCAGCACAAGCCGGGACTATCATCTCGGGCAGTTCTTC.

This clonotype was counted between two and nine times. The chain uses TRBV7-6 and TRBJ2-7, with D possibly matching TRBD1 (6 bases). The CDR3 runs to 14 residues. Germline values: CDR1 SGHVS, CDR2 FNYEAQ. Trimming pared 5 bases from V and 5 bases from J, leaving 16 bases between. The CDR3 nucleotides are TGTGCCAGCAGCACCCAGACAGGTGTTCACGAGCAGTACTTC. Protein product: CASSTQTGVHEQYF.